This T cell receptor beta chain was captured in a study of blood T cell repertoires in COVID-19. At the level of the study: Samples taken during acute and convalescent COVID-19 were collected in the United States, Italy and Spain. T cells, B-cell-depleted T cells, or PBMCs provided the cDNA or gDNA that served as material.

The CDR3 consists of 15 residues. CDR1 is MGHRA and CDR2 is YSYEKL in the germline V gene. The germline V and J ends were trimmed by 1 base and 7 bases, with 11 bases remaining between them. As handled by the study authors: Amplifying reference gene primers gave estimates of nucleated cell counts. The assay was immunoSEQ multiplex PCR, and TCRdb's table has in-frame clones only and misses some. The V and J calls and clone size are taken from that table; D and trimming were inferred from the DNA. The repertoire has 110,000 or so clones, approximately 83% of them found once; the top ten carry around 4.1%.

J is TRBJ1-6 and V is TRBV4-1, with D maybe TRBD1 (5 bases). This TCR came from a man in his fifties or sixties with acute or convalescent COVID-19. The source material was peripheral blood. The CDR3: CASSQGSGRNSPLHF. CDR3 nucleotide sequence: TGCGCCAGCAGCCAAGGGTCAGGGCGAAATTCACCCCTCCACTTT.